These 19 T cell receptor beta chains originate from one sample sequenced in a study of T cells in Graves' hyperthyroidism and ophthalmopathy. Using RNA transcripts as the source, TCR beta CDR3 regions were amplified. A first-round RT-PCR of the TCR CDR3 used the HTBI primer set. TCRdb re-derived calls from the multiplex PCR reads in MiXCR, one entry per CDR3 protein. The sample has roughly 380,000 distinct CDR3 sequences; around 18% are singletons. Sample: blood. The receptors derive from a woman aged 40 to 50 with Graves' ophthalmopathy.

This clonotype appeared many times. J is TRBJ2-2 and V is TRBV7-6; TRBD1 might be the D (6 bases). The CDR3 is 19 residues long. The germline gives CDR1 SGHVS, CDR2 FNYEAQ. Trimming cost V 4 bases and J 6 bases, with 27 bases left between them. The CDR3 region is CASSSINRELGVMAGELFF. CDR3 nucleotide sequence: TGTGCCAGCAGCTCGATAAACAGGGAGCTTGGAGTAATGGCCGGGGAGCTGTTTTTT.

There are many counts of this clonotype. This chain links TRBV12-3 or TRBV12-4 with TRBJ2-7; 12 nucleotides agree with TRBD1. The CDR3 consists of 13 residues. V lost 4 bases to trimming and J lost 6 bases; unmatched junction nucleotides: 1. CDR3 loop: CASSWDRGREQYF. As DNA, the CDR3 is TGTGCCAGCAGTTGGGACAGGGGGCGCGAGCAGTACTTC.

This clonotype showed up many times. The rearrangement links TRBV5-1 to TRBJ1-2, with D possibly TRBD1 on 6 matching bases. CDR1 is SGHRS and CDR2 is YFSETQ in the germline V gene. Trimming left V 6 bases short and J 8 bases short, with 20 bases between. The CDR3 has 14 amino acids. The CDR3 coding sequence is TGCGCCAGCACCACCGCATTACAGGGATCGGGCTACACCTTC. The encoded protein is CASTTALQGSGYTF.

This clonotype was seen repeatedly, ten times or more. The chain is built from TRBV2 and TRBJ2-2, with TRBD1 identical over 8 bases. Germline CDR1 SNHLY, CDR2 FYNNEI. Trimming took 4 bases from V and 6 from J; bases not matched to a gene: 7. The CDR3 is 15 residues long. CDR3 region: CASSVPTGVPGELFF. The CDR3 nucleotides read TGTGCCAGCAGTGTGCCGACAGGGGTACCCGGGGAGCTGTTTTTT.

Many counts were recorded for this clonotype. A read error may be the cause here, since a much bigger clone is one base away. No conserved phenylalanine or tryptophan is present at the end of the CDR3, so a read error is the likely explanation. This chain joins TRBV6-1 and TRBJ2-7, with D possibly TRBD2 on 6 matching bases. The CDR3 loop spans 13 amino acids. V was cut by 2 bases and J by 6 bases, with 11 bases left in between. Germline CDR1 MNHNS, CDR2 SASEGT. CDR3 loop: CASSEWRGGEQYS. In DNA, the CDR3 is TGTGCCAGCAGTGAATGGAGGGGAGGCGAGCAGTACTCC.

This clonotype was seen repeatedly, ten times or more. This sequence joins TRBV12-3 or TRBV12-4 and TRBJ2-4; D is ambiguous. The V gene lost 3 bases and the J gene lost 0 bases, with 6 bases spanning the gap. This CDR3 contains 14 residues. CDR3 sequence reads: CASSFGPAKNIQYF. In nucleotides, the CDR3 is TGTGCCAGCAGTTTCGGGCCAGCCAAAAACATTCAGTACTTC.

This clonotype was recorded at least ten times. This chain connects TRBV7-2 to TRBJ2-7; TRBD2 might be the D (6 bases). V lost 2 bases and J lost 4, with 18 bases in between. CDR1 is SGHTA and CDR2 is FQGNSA in the germline V gene. CDR3 length: 16 residues. Here the CDR3 DNA reads TGTGCCAGCAGCTTATTGGGGGGAGTGAAGGGTTACGAGCAGTACTTC. It yields the protein CASSLLGGVKGYEQYF.

This clonotype was recorded at least ten times. J is TRBJ1-1 and V is TRBV2, with TRBD1 identical over 9 bases. V lost 6 bases, J lost 1 base, and 3 bases stayed unmatched. This CDR3 has 14 amino acids. Germline CDR1 and CDR2: SNHLY and FYNNEI. The CDR3: CASRPDRGNTEAFF. CDR3 sequence (DNA): TGTGCCAGCAGACCGGACAGGGGGAACACTGAAGCTTTCTTT. Based on the CDR3 plus reference TRBV2 and TRBJ1-1, the full variable domain is EPEVTQTPSHQVTQMGQEVILRCVPISNHLYFYWYRQILGQKVEFLVSFYNNEISEKSEIFDDQFSVERPDGSNFTLKIRSTKLEDSAMYFCASRPDRGNTEAFFGQGTRLTVV.

The chain's CDR3 is CASSEGQANTGELFF. CDR3 DNA sequence: TGTGCCAGCAGCGAGGGACAGGCGAACACCGGGGAGCTGTTTTTT. V usage is TRBV9 and J usage is TRBJ2-2; 8 bases are a match to TRBD1. V dropped 3 bases and J dropped 0; count of bases not matched to a gene: 1. CDR1 and CDR2 from the germline V gene are SGDLS and YYNGEE. The CDR3 spans 15 residues.

Only a few counts were recorded for this clonotype. The gene calls are TRBV3-1 and TRBJ1-2; no definite D call. V shed 0 bases and J shed 5 bases, with 7 bases lying between them. This CDR3 is 13 amino acids long. CDR1 and CDR2 from the germline V gene are LGHDT and YNNKEL (reference sequence). The CDR3: CASSQDDVYGYTF. CDR3 DNA sequence: TGTGCCAGCAGCCAAGATGACGTGTATGGCTACACCTTC.

This clonotype showed up many times. The chain combines TRBV11-2 with TRBJ2-7, with D perhaps assigned TRBD1 or TRBD2 (7 bases each). With 1 base removed from V and 5 bases from J, the gap between germline ends came to 18 bases. Germline V gene data show CDR1 as SGHAT and CDR2 as FQNNGV. This CDR3 has 16 residues. As DNA, the CDR3 is TGTGCCAGCAGCTTAGTACCGATGACAGGGAGGGACGAGCAGTACTTC. As protein: CASSLVPMTGRDEQYF.

The chain is built from TRBV20-1 and TRBJ2-2; D gene unclear. This CDR3 is 12 amino acids long. Germline V gene data show CDR1 as DFQATT and CDR2 as SNEGSKA (reference sequence). Deletions cut 3 bases from V and 6 bases from J, with 8 bases between. CDR3 nucleotides: TGCAGTGCTAGTTTTGGCGCCGGGGAGCTGTTTTTT. Translated: CSASFGAGELFF.

V gene TRBV6-1 combines with J gene TRBJ1-5; D might be TRBD1 (5 bases). V was pared by 11 bases and J by 2 bases, with 16 bases between. Germline V gene lookup returns CDR1 MNHNS and CDR2 SASEGT. This CDR3 has 14 residues. CDR3 DNA sequence: TGTGCCGTCGGGGGTGGGTGGGGCAATCAGCCCCAGCATTTT. It translates to CAVGGGWGNQPQHF.

This clonotype was seen repeatedly, ten times or more. The V call is TRBV6-1, the J call TRBJ2-7; tentatively, D is TRBD2 (6 bases). The V gene's germline CDR1 is MNHNS and CDR2 SASEGT. V was pared by 1 base and J by 3 bases, with 13 bases between. The CDR3 length is 15 residues. The CDR3 DNA follows: TGTGCCAGCAGTGAAGTGGAGGGAACCAACTACGAGCAGTACTTC. It translates to CASSEVEGTNYEQYF.

In this sample, this clonotype turned up many times. V gene TRBV6-5 combines with J gene TRBJ1-2, with 8 bases matching TRBD1. Germline values: CDR1 MNHEY, CDR2 SVGAGI. The CDR3 consists of 15 residues. J was trimmed by 4 bases and V by 2 bases; bases with no gene match: 6. CDR3 in DNA: TGTGCCAGCAGTTACGGACAGGGCCCTATCTATGGCTACACCTTC. Amino acid sequence: CASSYGQGPIYGYTF.

Ten or more counts support this clonotype. V gene TRBV27 combines with J gene TRBJ1-2; TRBD1 is a possible D gene (6 bases). CDR1 is MNHEY, CDR2 SMNVEV, per germline (reference sequence). This CDR3 is 15 amino acids long. Trimming pared 8 bases from V and 6 bases from J, leaving 22 bases between. The CDR3 spells CASSSSTGNINGYTF. The CDR3 DNA is TGTGCCAGCTCCTCCTCAACAGGGAACATCAATGGCTACACCTTC.

This clonotype was seen many times. The gene calls are TRBV12-3 or TRBV12-4 and TRBJ2-4; D unresolved. CDR3 length: 12 residues. With 5 bases removed from V and 5 bases from J, the gap between germline ends came to 7 bases. CDR3 bases: TGTGCCAGCAGTCCTAGAGAAAACATTCAGTACTTC. This encodes CASSPRENIQYF.

At least ten counts were recorded for this clonotype. The chain combines TRBV27 with TRBJ2-7; a possible D gene is TRBD1 (6 bases). The V end lost 5 bases, the J end lost 3 bases, and 29 bases lay between the germline ends. Germline V gene lookup returns CDR1 MNHEY and CDR2 SMNVEV (reference sequence). The CDR3 has 19 amino acids. This CDR3 is CASSGNRVKYGDLDYEQYF. The DNA for the CDR3 is TGTGCCAGCAGTGGAAACAGGGTGAAGTACGGAGACTTAGACTACGAGCAGTACTTC.

In this sample, this clonotype turned up many times. One end of the junction is discordant with germline, which a read error may explain. V and J are TRBV19 and TRBJ1-5; D ambiguous. Germline lookup yields CDR1 LNHDA and CDR2 SQIVND (reference sequence). This CDR3 has 14 residues. The CDR3 sequence is CASSIGLGNQPQHF. For the CDR3, the DNA is TGTGCCAGTAGTATAGGTCTTGGCAATCAGCCCCAACATTTT.